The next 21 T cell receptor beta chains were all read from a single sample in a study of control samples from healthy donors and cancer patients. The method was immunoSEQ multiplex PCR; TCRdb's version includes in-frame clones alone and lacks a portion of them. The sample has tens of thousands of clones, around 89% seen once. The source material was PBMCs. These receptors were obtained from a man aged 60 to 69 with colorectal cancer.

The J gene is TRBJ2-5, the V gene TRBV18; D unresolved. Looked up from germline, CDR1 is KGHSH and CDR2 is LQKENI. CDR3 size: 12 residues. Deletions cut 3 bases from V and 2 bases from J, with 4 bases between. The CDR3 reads CASSPRQETQYF. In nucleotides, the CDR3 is TGTGCCAGCTCACCGAGACAAGAGACCCAGTACTTC. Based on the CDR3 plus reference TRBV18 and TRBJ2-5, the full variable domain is NAGVMQNPRHLVRRRGQEARLRCSPMKGHSHVYWYRQLPEEGLKFMVYLQKENIIDESGMPKERFSAEFPKEGPSILRIQQVVRGDSAAYFCASSPRQETQYFGPGTRLLVL.

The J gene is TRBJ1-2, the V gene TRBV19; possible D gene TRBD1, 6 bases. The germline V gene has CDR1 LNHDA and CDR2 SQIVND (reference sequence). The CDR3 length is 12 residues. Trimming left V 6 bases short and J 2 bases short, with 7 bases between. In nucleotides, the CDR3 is TGTGCCAGTAGGACAGGCAACTATGGCTACACCTTC. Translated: CASRTGNYGYTF.

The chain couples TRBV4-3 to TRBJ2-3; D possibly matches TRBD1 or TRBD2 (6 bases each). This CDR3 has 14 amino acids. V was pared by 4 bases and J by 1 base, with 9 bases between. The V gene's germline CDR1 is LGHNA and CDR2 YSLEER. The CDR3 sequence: CASSPRGGTDTQYF. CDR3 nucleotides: TGCGCCAGCAGCCCTAGGGGGGGCACAGATACGCAGTATTTT.

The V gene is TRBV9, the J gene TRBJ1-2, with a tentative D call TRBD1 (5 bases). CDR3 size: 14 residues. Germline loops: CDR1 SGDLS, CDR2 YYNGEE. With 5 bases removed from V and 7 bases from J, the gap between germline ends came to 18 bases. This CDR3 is CASRVSQGKGGYTF. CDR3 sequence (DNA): TGTGCCAGCAGGGTTTCTCAGGGAAAAGGTGGCTACACCTTC.

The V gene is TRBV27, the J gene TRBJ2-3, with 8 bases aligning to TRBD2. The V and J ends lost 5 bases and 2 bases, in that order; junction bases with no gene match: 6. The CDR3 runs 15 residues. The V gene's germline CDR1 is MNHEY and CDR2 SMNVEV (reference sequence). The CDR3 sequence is CASSPAGGHTDTQYF. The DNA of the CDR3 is TGTGCCAGCAGTCCCGCGGGGGGCCACACAGATACGCAGTATTTT.

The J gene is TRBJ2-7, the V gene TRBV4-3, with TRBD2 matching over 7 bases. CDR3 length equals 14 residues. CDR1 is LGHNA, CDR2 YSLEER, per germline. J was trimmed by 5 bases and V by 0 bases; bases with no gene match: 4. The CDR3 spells CASSQDSAGDEQYF. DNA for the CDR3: TGCGCCAGCAGCCAAGATTCCGCGGGGGACGAGCAGTACTTC.

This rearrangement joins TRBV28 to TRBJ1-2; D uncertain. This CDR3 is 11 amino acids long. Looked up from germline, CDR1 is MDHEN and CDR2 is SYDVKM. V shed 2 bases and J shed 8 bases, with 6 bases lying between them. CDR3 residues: CASSLRRGYTF. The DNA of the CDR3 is TGTGCCAGCAGTTTAAGACGGGGCTACACCTTC.

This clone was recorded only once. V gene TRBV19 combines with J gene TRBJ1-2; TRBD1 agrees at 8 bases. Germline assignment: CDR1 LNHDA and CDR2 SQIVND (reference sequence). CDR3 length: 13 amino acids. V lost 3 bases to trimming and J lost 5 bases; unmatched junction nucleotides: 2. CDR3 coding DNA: TGTGCCAGTAGTATCGGACAGGGATATGGCTACACCTTC. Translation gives CASSIGQGYGYTF.

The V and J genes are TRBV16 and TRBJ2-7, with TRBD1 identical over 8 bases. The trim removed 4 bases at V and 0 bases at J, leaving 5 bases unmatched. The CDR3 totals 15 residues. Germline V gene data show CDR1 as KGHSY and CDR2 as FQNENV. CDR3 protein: CASSLSGTGSYEQYF. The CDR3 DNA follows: TGTGCCAGCAGCCTATCCGGGACAGGCTCCTACGAGCAGTACTTC.

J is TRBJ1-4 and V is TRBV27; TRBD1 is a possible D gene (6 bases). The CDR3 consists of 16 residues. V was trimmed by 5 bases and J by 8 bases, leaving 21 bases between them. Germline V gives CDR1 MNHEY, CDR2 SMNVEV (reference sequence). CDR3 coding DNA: TGTGCCAGCAGTGCCGCGACAGGTTTGGTTGGAGAAAAACTGTTTTTT. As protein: CASSAATGLVGEKLFF.

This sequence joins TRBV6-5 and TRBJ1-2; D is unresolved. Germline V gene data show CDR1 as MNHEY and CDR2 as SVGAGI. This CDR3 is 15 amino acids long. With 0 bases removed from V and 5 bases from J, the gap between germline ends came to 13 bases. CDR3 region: CASSYSGNWVYGYTF. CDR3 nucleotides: TGTGCCAGCAGTTACTCAGGGAATTGGGTTTATGGCTACACCTTC.

CDR3 protein: CASSFAEARSGTDNQPQHF. The CDR3 coding sequence is TGCGCCAGCAGCTTTGCGGAGGCCAGATCCGGGACAGACAATCAGCCCCAGCATTTT. This chain uses TRBV5-1 with TRBJ1-5, with 7 bases aligning to TRBD1. V gave up 2 bases and J gave up 3 bases; unmatched junction bases: 17. Germline loops: CDR1 SGHRS, CDR2 YFSETQ. This CDR3 is 19 amino acids long.

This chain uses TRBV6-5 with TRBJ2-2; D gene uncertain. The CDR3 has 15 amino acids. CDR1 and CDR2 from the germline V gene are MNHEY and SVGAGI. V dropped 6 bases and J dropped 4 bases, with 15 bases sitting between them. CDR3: CASSRRPDGTGELFF. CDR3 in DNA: TGTGCCAGCAGCCGACGGCCTGATGGCACCGGGGAGCTGTTTTTT.

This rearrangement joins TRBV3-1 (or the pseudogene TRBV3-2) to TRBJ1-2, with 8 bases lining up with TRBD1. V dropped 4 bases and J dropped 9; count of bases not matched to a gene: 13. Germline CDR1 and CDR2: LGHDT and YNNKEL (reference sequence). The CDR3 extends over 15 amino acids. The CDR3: CASSPPGQGVGSYTF. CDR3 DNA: TGTGCCAGCAGCCCGCCTGGACAGGGAGTAGGGAGCTACACCTTC.

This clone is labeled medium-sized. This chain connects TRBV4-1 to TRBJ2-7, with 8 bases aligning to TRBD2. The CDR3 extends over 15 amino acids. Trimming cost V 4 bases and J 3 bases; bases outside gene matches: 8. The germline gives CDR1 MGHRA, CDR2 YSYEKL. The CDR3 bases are TGCGCCAGCAGCCCGGAACGGGGGGGCCGCTACGAGCAGTACTTC. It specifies CASSPERGGRYEQYF.

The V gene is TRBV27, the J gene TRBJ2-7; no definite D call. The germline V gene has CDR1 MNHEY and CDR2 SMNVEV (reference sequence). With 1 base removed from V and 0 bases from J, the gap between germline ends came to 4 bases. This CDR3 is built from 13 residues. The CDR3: CASSLFSSYEQYF. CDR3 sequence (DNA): TGTGCCAGCAGTTTATTCAGCTCCTACGAGCAGTACTTC.

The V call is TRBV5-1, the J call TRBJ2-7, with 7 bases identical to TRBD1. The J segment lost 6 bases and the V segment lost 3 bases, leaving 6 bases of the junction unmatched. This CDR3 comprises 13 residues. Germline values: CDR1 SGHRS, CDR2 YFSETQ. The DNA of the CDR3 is TGCGCCAGCAGCTGGACAGGAGAGACCGAGCAGTACTTC. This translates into CASSWTGETEQYF.

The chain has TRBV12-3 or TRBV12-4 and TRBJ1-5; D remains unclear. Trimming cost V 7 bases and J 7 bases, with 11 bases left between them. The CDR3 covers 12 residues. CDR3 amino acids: CASTTAVQPQHF. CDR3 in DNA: TGTGCCAGCACCACGGCCGTACAGCCCCAGCATTTT.

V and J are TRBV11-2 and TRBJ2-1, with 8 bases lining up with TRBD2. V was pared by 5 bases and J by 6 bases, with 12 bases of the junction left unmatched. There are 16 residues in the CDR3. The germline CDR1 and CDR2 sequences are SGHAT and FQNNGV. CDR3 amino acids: CASSPRGAGVPNEQFF. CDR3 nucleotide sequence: TGTGCCAGCAGCCCCCGGGGAGCGGGGGTACCCAATGAGCAGTTCTTC.

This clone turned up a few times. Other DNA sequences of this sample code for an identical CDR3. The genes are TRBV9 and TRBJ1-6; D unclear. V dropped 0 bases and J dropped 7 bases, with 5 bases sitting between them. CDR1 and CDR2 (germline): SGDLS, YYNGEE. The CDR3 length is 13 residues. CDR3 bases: TGTGCCAGCAGCGTAGGGGGAAATTCACCCCTCCACTTT. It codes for CASSVGGNSPLHF.

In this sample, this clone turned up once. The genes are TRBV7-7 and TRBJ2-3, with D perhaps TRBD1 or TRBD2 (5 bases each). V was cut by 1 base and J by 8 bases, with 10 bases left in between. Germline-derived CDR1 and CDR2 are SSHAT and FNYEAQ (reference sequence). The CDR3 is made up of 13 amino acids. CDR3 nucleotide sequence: TGTGCCAGCAGCTTAGGGACTCAGGGTACGCAGTATTTT. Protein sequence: CASSLGTQGTQYF. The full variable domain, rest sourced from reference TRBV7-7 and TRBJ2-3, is GAGVSQSPRYKVTKRGQDVTLRCDPISSHATLYWYQQALGQGPEFLTYFNYEAQPDKSGLPSDRFSAERPEGSISTLTIQRTEQRDSAMYRCASSLGTQGTQYFGPGTRLTVL.